This T cell receptor beta chain is drawn from a study of cytomegalovirus exposure and HLA in healthy donors. Study-level points and caveats: When presence/absence was analysed, sequencing depth was taken to be roughly uniform across donors. Analysis performed later found 16,951 TCR beta sequences associated with HLA alleles at 0.05 false discovery rate.

PCR involved 60 Vbeta and 13 Jbeta primers. TCRdb's copy holds only in-frame clones and misses some; the assay was immunoSEQ multiplex PCR. The sample records under 200,000 clones, roughly 88% being singletons. A word on this clone: Its antigen is not identified. Relative to the germline gene, one junction end is altered; a read error may explain this.

The CDR3 covers 12 residues. Germline V gene lookup returns CDR1 SSHAT and CDR2 FNYEAQ (reference sequence). This chain uses TRBV7-7 with TRBJ2-5; D is possibly TRBD2 (6 bases). This sequence was found in a man aged 50 to 60 in good health and CMV-seropositive. The sequenced sample was PBMCs. CDR3 in DNA: TGTGCTAGCAGCTTAGGCGGGAAGACCCAGTACTTC. This encodes CASSLGGKTQYF.